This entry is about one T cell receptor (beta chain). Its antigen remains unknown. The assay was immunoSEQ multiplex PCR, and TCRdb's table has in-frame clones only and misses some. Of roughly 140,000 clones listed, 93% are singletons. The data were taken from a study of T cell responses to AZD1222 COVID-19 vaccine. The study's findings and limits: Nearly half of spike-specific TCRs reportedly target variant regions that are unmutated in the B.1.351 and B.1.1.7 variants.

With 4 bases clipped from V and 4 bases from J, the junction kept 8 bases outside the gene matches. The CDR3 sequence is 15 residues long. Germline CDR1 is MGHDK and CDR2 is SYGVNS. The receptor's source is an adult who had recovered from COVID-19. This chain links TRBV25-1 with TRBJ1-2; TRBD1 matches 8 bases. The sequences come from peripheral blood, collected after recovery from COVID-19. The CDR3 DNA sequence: TGTGCCAGCAGTGGCATCGACAGGGGTCTCTATGGCTACACCTTC. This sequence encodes CASSGIDRGLYGYTF.